Presented here are 9 T cell receptor beta chains from one specimen sequenced in a study of T-cell reconstitution after alpha-beta-depleted transplantation in children. The TCRbeta library incorporated unique molecular identifiers. TCRdb independently ran MiXCR on the PCR reads; one entry per CDR3 protein. The data hold 500,000 to 750,000 distinct CDR3 sequences, with over 10% observed a single time. The sample here was PBMCs, mostly from graft donor cells, taken 360 days after TCRalphabeta/CD19-depleted stem cell transplant. All receptors come from a male patient aged 10 to 17 who had a stem cell transplant for acute myeloid leukemia, so the T cells may come from the graft donor.

The chain recombines TRBV12-3 or TRBV12-4 with TRBJ2-1, with D perhaps matching TRBD2 (5 bases). This CDR3 region has 16 residues. V was cut by 4 bases and J by 9 bases, with 22 bases left in between. CDR3 coding DNA: TGTGCCAGCAGTTCGTCTTATGGCGGGCGGACTGGTGAGCAGTTCTTC. As protein: CASSSSYGGRTGEQFF.

The chain is built from TRBV6-1 and TRBJ1-1; no reliable D call. CDR1 and CDR2 (germline): MNHNS, SASEGT. With 3 bases removed from V and 0 bases from J, the gap between germline ends came to 11 bases. The CDR3 loop spans 15 amino acids. CDR3 loop: CASSDFLVVNTEAFF. In nucleotides, the CDR3 is TGTGCCAGCAGTGATTTCCTCGTGGTGAACACTGAAGCTTTCTTT.

This clonotype was counted between two and nine times. V and J are TRBV20-1 and TRBJ1-4; possibly TRBD1 for D (6 bases). V lost 3 bases, J lost 4 bases, and 18 bases lay in between. This CDR3 contains 16 residues. Germline V gene lookup returns CDR1 DFQATT and CDR2 SNEGSKA (reference sequence). The CDR3 here is CSASYKRQEYNEKLFF. For the CDR3, the DNA is TGCAGTGCTAGTTATAAACGACAGGAGTATAATGAAAAACTGTTTTTT.

CDR3 in DNA: TGTGCCAGCAGCTCCACAGGGCCCCAGGCCAAAAACATTCAGTACTTC. This gives the protein CASSSTGPQAKNIQYF. The chain couples TRBV13 to TRBJ2-4, with D maybe TRBD1 (6 bases). Germline CDR1 is PRHDT and CDR2 is FYEKMQ (reference sequence). The CDR3 extends over 16 amino acids. Trimming removed 4 bases from V and 1 base from J, with 14 bases in between.

Details on this clonotype: The junction shows a germline mismatch at one end, possibly a read error. This rearrangement joins TRBV12-3 or TRBV12-4 to TRBJ1-2; the D gene is possibly TRBD1 (5 bases). The CDR3 consists of 15 residues. The CDR3 loop is CASSPGGGTIYVYTF. CDR3 bases: TGTGCCAGCAGTCCCGGAGGAGGGACCATCTATGTCTACACCTTC.

V usage is TRBV28 and J usage is TRBJ2-3, with 12 bases matching TRBD2. The V segment lost 5 bases and the J segment 4 bases; nucleotides outside the gene matches: 13. Germline CDR1 is MDHEN and CDR2 is SYDVKM. The CDR3 is made up of 18 amino acids. The chain's CDR3 is CASSTNRLAGVRADTQYF. The CDR3 coding sequence is TGTGCCAGCAGTACAAATAGACTAGCGGGAGTTCGGGCAGATACGCAGTATTTT.

J is TRBJ1-1 and V is TRBV24-1; TRBD1 might be the D (5 bases). Trimming stripped 5 bases from V and 11 bases from J, with 20 bases between. Germline loops: CDR1 KGHDR, CDR2 SFDVKD. There are 14 residues in the CDR3. The CDR3 reads CATSAGPVPGGAFF. In DNA, the CDR3 is TGTGCCACCAGTGCTGGACCCGTGCCGGGGGGTGCTTTCTTT.

The chain uses TRBV27 and TRBJ1-1; no clear D. This CDR3 is built from 13 residues. Germline CDR1 reads MNHEY; CDR2 reads SMNVEV (reference sequence). The V gene lost 6 bases and the J gene lost 1 base, with 9 bases spanning the gap. CDR3: CASRPPGNTEAFF. The CDR3 DNA follows: TGTGCCAGCAGACCCCCAGGGAACACTGAAGCTTTCTTT.

There are a few counts of this clonotype. The chain combines TRBV3-1 with TRBJ2-1; 10 nucleotides align to TRBD2. The length of the CDR3 is 17 residues. The J segment lost 2 bases and the V segment lost 4 bases, leaving 8 bases of the junction unmatched. The germline CDR1 and CDR2 sequences are LGHDT and YNNKEL (reference sequence). In nucleotides, the CDR3 is TGTGCCAGCAGCCTCCGGACTAGCGGTTACACCTACAATGAGCAGTTCTTC. Residues: CASSLRTSGYTYNEQFF.